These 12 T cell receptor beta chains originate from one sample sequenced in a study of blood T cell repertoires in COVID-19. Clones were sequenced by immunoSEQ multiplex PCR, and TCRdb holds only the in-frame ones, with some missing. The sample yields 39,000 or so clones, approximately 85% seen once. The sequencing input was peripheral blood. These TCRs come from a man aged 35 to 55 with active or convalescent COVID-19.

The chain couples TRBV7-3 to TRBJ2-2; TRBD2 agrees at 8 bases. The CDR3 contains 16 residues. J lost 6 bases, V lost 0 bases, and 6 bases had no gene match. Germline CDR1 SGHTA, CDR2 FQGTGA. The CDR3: CASSLTSGTFAGELFF. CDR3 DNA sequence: TGTGCCAGCAGCTTAACTAGCGGGACTTTTGCCGGGGAGCTGTTTTTT.

CDR3 DNA: TGTGCCAGTACCCAGGGCAATCAGCCCCAGCATTTT. Translation: CASTQGNQPQHF. This sequence joins TRBV19 and TRBJ1-5; no definite D call. Per the germline V gene, CDR1 is LNHDA and CDR2 is SQIVND (reference sequence). The CDR3 has 12 amino acids. The V end lost 7 bases, the J end lost 2 bases, and 6 bases lay between the germline ends.

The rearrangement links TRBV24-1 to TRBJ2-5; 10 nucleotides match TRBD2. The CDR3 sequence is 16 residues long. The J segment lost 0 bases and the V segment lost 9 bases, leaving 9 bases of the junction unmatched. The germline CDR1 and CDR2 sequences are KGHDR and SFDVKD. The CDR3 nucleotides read TGTGCCACCGCAGCCTCTAGCGGGGGATACCAAGAGACCCAGTACTTC. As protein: CATAASSGGYQETQYF.

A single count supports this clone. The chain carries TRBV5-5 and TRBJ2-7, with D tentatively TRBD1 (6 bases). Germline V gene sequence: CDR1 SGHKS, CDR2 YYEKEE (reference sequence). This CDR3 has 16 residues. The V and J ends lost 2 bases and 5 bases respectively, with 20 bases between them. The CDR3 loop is CASSLSLGAGGHEQYF. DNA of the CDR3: TGTGCCAGCAGCTTATCGCTGGGGGCCGGCGGACACGAGCAGTACTTC.

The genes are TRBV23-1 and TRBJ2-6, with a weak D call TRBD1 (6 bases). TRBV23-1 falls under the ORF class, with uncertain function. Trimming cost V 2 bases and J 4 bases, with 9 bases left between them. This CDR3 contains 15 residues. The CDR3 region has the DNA TGCGCCAGCAGTCAACAGGGGCTCGGGGCCAACGTCCTGACTTTC. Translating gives CASSQQGLGANVLTF.

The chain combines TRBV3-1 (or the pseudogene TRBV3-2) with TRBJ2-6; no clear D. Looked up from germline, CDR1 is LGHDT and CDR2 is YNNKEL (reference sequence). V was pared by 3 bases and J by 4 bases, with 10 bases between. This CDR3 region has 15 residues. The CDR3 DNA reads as TGTGCCAGCAGCCACCCTTTCCCCGGGGCCAACGTCCTGACTTTC. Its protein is CASSHPFPGANVLTF.

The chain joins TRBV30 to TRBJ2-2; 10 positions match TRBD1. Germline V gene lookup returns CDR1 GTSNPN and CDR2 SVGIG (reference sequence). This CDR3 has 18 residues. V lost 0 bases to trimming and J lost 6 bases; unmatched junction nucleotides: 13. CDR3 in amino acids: CAWSVLAAGTGESGELFF. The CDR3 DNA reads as TGTGCCTGGAGTGTACTTGCCGCCGGGACAGGGGAATCCGGGGAGCTGTTTTTT.

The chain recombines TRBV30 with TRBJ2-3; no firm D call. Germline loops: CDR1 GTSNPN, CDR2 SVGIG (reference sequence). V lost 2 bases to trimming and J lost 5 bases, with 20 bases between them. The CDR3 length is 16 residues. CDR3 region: CAWSSLASGGRDTQYF. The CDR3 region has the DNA TGTGCCTGGAGTTCTCTCGCGTCGGGTGGTAGAGATACGCAGTATTTT. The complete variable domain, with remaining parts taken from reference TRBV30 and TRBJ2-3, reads SQTIHQWPATLVQPVGSPLSLECTVEGTSNPNLYWYRQAAGRGLQLLFYSVGIGQISSEVPQNLSASRPQDRQFILSSKKLLLSDSGFYLCAWSSLASGGRDTQYFGPGTRLTVL.

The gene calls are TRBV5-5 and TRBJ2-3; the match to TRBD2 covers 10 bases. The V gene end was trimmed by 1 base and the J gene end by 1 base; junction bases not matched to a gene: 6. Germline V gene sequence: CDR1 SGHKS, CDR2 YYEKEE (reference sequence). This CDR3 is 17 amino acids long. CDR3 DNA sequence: TGTGCCAGCAGCTTGATGCCCGGGACTAGCGGCACAGATACGCAGTATTTT. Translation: CASSLMPGTSGTDTQYF.

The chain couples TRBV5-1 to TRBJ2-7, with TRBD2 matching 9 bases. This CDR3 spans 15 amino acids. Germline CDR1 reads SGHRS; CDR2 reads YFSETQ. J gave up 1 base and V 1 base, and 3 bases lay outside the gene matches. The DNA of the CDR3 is TGCGCCAGCAGCTTGTCGACTAGCGGATCCTACGAGCAGTACTTC. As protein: CASSLSTSGSYEQYF.

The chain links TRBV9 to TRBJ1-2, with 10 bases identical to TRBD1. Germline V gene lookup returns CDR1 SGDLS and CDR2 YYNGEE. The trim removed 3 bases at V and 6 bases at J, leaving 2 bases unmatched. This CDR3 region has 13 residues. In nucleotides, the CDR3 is TGTGCCAGCAGCGCCGGACAGGGGGATGGCTACACCTTC. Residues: CASSAGQGDGYTF.

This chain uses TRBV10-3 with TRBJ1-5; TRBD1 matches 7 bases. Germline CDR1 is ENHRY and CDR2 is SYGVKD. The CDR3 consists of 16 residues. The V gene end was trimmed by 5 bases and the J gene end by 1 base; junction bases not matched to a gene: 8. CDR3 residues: CAISRQGGSSNQPQHF. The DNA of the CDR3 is TGTGCCATCAGTCGACAGGGTGGTAGCAGCAATCAGCCCCAGCATTTT.